This TCR beta chain was sequenced for a study of graft-versus-host responses after intestinal transplantation. Study overall: Every one of the recipients received anti-thymocyte globulin induction and afterwards took tacrolimus and steroids for 3 to 4 years.

As to this clone: The antigen is unknown.

TCRdb's table, derived via immunoSEQ multiplex PCR, lists solely in-frame clones and lacks some. Seen here are about 73,000 clones, 90% observed once, and the top ten hold approximately 4.1%. The sample consisted of unstimulated CD8+ T cells sorted from spleen or lymph node cells, taken before transplant. This TCR was recovered from a human donor who was the organ donor for an intestinal transplant.

For the CDR3, the DNA is TGTGCCAGCAGCTTACCGGGACAGGGGAACACTGAAGCTTTCTTT. Its protein is CASSLPGQGNTEAFF. The chain combines TRBV7-6 with TRBJ1-1, with 9 bases aligning to TRBD1. The CDR3 runs 15 residues. V was pared by 2 bases and J by 1 base, with 2 bases of the junction left unmatched. Germline V CDR1 and CDR2: SGHVS, FNYEAQ.